Shown below are 27 T cell receptor beta chains from a single sample sequenced in a study of CD4 T cells in relation to SARS-CoV-2 and coronaviruses (dated by TCRdb to 2020 to 2022). Library preparation employed the immunoSEQ multiplex PCR assay. TCRdb holds this immuneACCESS table with in-frame rearrangements only. Some clones are missing; in checked studies, unresolved V genes explain under half, and the rest has no known cause. The sample table records tens of thousands of clones; more than 60% of these occur just once. Jointly, the top ten make up about 2.8% of the sample. Their target antigens are unknown. Sequencing was carried out using memory CD4+ T cells from PBMCs, cultured in vitro. The sample's cell subset or site label, in plain terms: memory (non-naive) CD4+ T cells. These receptors all come from an adult with COVID-19.

This clone was seen more than once but under ten times. V usage is TRBV5-1 and J usage is TRBJ1-3; TRBD1 is a possible D gene (6 bases). Germline-derived CDR1 and CDR2 are SGHRS and YFSETQ. V dropped 0 bases and J dropped 0 bases, with 7 bases sitting between them. CDR3 length: 15 amino acids. The CDR3 coding sequence is TGCGCCAGCAGCTTGGGCAGGGGCTCTGGAAACACCATATATTTT. Protein product: CASSLGRGSGNTIYF.

This chain links TRBV28 with TRBJ2-7; D tentatively fits TRBD1 or TRBD2 (5 bases each). The CDR3 loop spans 17 amino acids. CDR1 is MDHEN and CDR2 is SYDVKM in the germline V gene. V was clipped by 4 bases and J by 4 bases, with 23 bases between them. The CDR3 DNA is TGTGCCAGCAGTTACGCCGAAGGGACCGTCTCCTATTACGAGCAGTACTTC. Protein: CASSYAEGTVSYYEQYF.

The chain uses TRBV5-1 and TRBJ1-2; no reliable D call. The CDR3 is made up of 14 amino acids. Germline V gene data show CDR1 as SGHRS and CDR2 as YFSETQ. The V end was cut by 0 bases, the J end by 3 bases, with 9 bases between. CDR3 DNA: TGCGCCAGCAGCTTGGGGCCGGAGGACTATGGCTACACCTTC. This encodes CASSLGPEDYGYTF.

The chain joins TRBV19 to TRBJ2-2; TRBD2 might be the D (7 bases). CDR3 length equals 16 residues. Trimming took off 4 bases at V and 3 bases at J, with 15 bases between the two ends. Germline-derived CDR1 and CDR2 are LNHDA and SQIVND (reference sequence). DNA for the CDR3: TGTGCCAGTAGTAGACTAAGAGGGGGGGACACCGGGGAGCTGTTTTTT. Residues: CASSRLRGGDTGELFF.

This chain connects TRBV1 to TRBJ2-1; TRBD2, the D gene given by the table, was not confirmed from the DNA. TRBV1 represents a pseudogene. The CDR3 consists of 22 residues. CDR3 bases: TGCACCAGCAGCCAAGAATATTCCACCGGGACTAGCGGACCAAGCTCCTACAATGAGCAGTTCTTC. Translation: CTSSQEYSTGTSGPSSYNEQFF.

The chain has TRBV6-6 and TRBJ2-7; TRBD2 matches 10 bases. Germline-derived CDR1 and CDR2 are MNHNY and SVGAGI (reference sequence). After removal of 5 bases from V and 2 bases from J, the junction contained 9 bases not matched to a gene. The CDR3 contains 16 residues. The CDR3 reads CASSRSSGSLTYEQYF. The DNA of the CDR3 is TGTGCCAGCAGTCGATCTAGCGGGAGTTTGACCTACGAGCAGTACTTC.

The chain uses TRBV4-1 and TRBJ2-3; 8 bases are a match to TRBD2. With V trimmed by 3 bases and J by 4 bases, 9 bases remained unmatched. Germline V gives CDR1 MGHRA, CDR2 YSYEKL. This CDR3 has 16 residues. CDR3 loop: CASSQFTGGDPDTQYF. The DNA for the CDR3 is TGCGCCAGCAGCCAGTTCACGGGAGGGGATCCAGATACGCAGTATTTT.

This chain connects TRBV12-3 or TRBV12-4 to TRBJ2-3; D not certain. V was trimmed by 3 bases and J by 0 bases, leaving 1 base between them. The CDR3 runs 12 residues. As DNA, the CDR3 is TGTGCCAGCAGTTTGAGCACAGATACGCAGTATTTT. This gives the protein CASSLSTDTQYF.

Only a few counts were recorded for this clone. The chain's CDR3 is CASSPSGAGGTGELFF. The CDR3 nucleotides read TGTGCCAGCAGCCCCTCAGGAGCAGGGGGGACCGGGGAGCTGTTTTTT. This chain uses TRBV7-6 with TRBJ2-2, with D perhaps TRBD1 (7 bases). CDR1 and CDR2 from the germline V gene are SGHVS and FNYEAQ. The V gene lost 5 bases and the J gene lost 5 bases, with 18 bases spanning the gap. The CDR3 is 16 amino acids.

The CDR3 sequence: CASSSLGDTQYF. The CDR3 DNA is TGTGCCAGCAGTTCCTTGGGGGATACGCAGTATTTT. The gene calls are TRBV28 and TRBJ2-3; D not certain. V dropped 4 bases and J dropped 6 bases, with 8 bases sitting between them. The CDR3 contains 12 residues. Germline V gene lookup returns CDR1 MDHEN and CDR2 SYDVKM.

The genes are TRBV5-1 and TRBJ2-7; D is perhaps TRBD2 (6 bases). The CDR3 is 15 residues long. Trimming shortened V by 6 bases and J by 1 base, and 17 bases separated the two germline ends. Looked up from germline, CDR1 is SGHRS and CDR2 is YFSETQ. CDR3: CASTEWGLTSYEQYF. CDR3 coding DNA: TGCGCCAGCACTGAGTGGGGACTCACTTCCTACGAGCAGTACTTC.

The V and J genes are TRBV10-3 and TRBJ2-7, with 7 bases fitting TRBD2. The CDR3 is 14 amino acids. Germline CDR1 reads ENHRY; CDR2 reads SYGVKD. The V gene end was trimmed by 6 bases and the J gene end by 5 bases; junction bases not matched to a gene: 10. The CDR3: CAIRDGGTKDEQYF. In DNA, the CDR3 is TGTGCCATCAGGGATGGTGGGACTAAGGACGAGCAGTACTTC.

The rearrangement uses TRBV9 and TRBJ2-7; weak D call: TRBD2 (5 bases). Deletions cut 0 bases from V and 3 bases from J, with 10 bases between. CDR3 length equals 14 residues. Germline V gene data show CDR1 as SGDLS and CDR2 as YYNGEE. CDR3 in amino acids: CASSVGLGSYEQYF. CDR3 coding DNA: TGTGCCAGCAGCGTAGGGTTGGGGAGCTACGAGCAGTACTTC.

The V and J genes are TRBV19 and TRBJ1-5; D possibly corresponds to TRBD1 (5 bases). The V gene lost 1 base and the J gene lost 5 bases, with 12 bases spanning the gap. CDR3 length: 15 amino acids. Germline V gives CDR1 LNHDA, CDR2 SQIVND (reference sequence). This chain's CDR3 is CASSIGNLGDQPQHF. The CDR3 DNA is TGTGCCAGTAGTATAGGGAACCTAGGGGATCAGCCCCAGCATTTT.

J is TRBJ1-1 and V is TRBV20-1, with D unresolved. Per the germline V gene, CDR1 is DFQATT and CDR2 is SNEGSKA (reference sequence). The V and J ends lost 3 bases and 11 bases respectively, with 13 bases between them. The CDR3 is made up of 11 amino acids. The CDR3 protein is CSASSGLWAFF. In nucleotides, the CDR3 is TGCAGTGCTAGTTCGGGCCTGTGGGCTTTCTTT.

This clone occurred a few times. The chain is built from TRBV10-1 and TRBJ2-3, with D perhaps TRBD1 (5 bases). Germline V gene lookup returns CDR1 WNHNN and CDR2 SYGVQD (reference sequence). CDR3 length equals 15 residues. Trimming stripped 0 bases from V and 4 bases from J, with 11 bases between. CDR3 in DNA: TGCGCCAGCAGTGAGTCTGGGGCTGGGGCAGATACGCAGTATTTT. Its protein product is CASSESGAGADTQYF.

This chain connects TRBV5-8 to TRBJ2-5; D may match TRBD1 or TRBD2 (6 bases each). The CDR3 covers 14 residues. Germline CDR1 SGHTS, CDR2 YDEGEE. Deletions cut 1 base from V and 7 bases from J, with 14 bases between. The CDR3 nucleotides are TGTGCCAGCAGCTTGAACGGGGGCTTGGGGACCCAGTACTTC. Residues: CASSLNGGLGTQYF.

The chain uses TRBV2 and TRBJ2-2, with 8 bases lining up with TRBD2. This CDR3 region has 15 residues. The trim removed 4 bases at V and 7 bases at J, leaving 8 bases unmatched. Germline lookup yields CDR1 SNHLY and CDR2 FYNNEI. The CDR3 loop is CASSVGLAGDGELFF. CDR3 sequence (DNA): TGTGCCAGCAGTGTAGGGCTAGCGGGCGACGGGGAGCTGTTTTTT.

The rearrangement links TRBV28 to TRBJ2-7; D call uncertain. Germline V gene data show CDR1 as MDHEN and CDR2 as SYDVKM. Trimming shortened V by 4 bases and J by 2 bases, and 6 bases separated the two germline ends. The CDR3 has 12 amino acids. CDR3 coding DNA: TGTGCCAGCAGTTCCAAACCCTACGAGCAGTACTTC. This gives the protein CASSSKPYEQYF.

This chain connects TRBV11-2 to TRBJ2-5, with no clear D. Germline CDR1 reads SGHAT; CDR2 reads FQNNGV. V lost 5 bases and J 2 bases, leaving 12 bases between the germline ends. The CDR3 extends over 14 amino acids. The CDR3 sequence is CASSNYGIQETQYF. The CDR3 bases are TGTGCCAGCAGCAATTATGGCATTCAAGAGACCCAGTACTTC. The full variable domain, its missing parts supplied by reference TRBV11-2 and TRBJ2-5, is EAGVAQSPRYKIIEKRQSVAFWCNPISGHATLYWYQQILGQGPKLLIQFQNNGVVDDSQLPKDRFSAERLKGVDSTLKIQPAKLEDSAVYLCASSNYGIQETQYFGPGTRLLVL.

The rearrangement uses TRBV28 and TRBJ1-1, with D hard to call. CDR3 length: 14 amino acids. From germline, CDR1 is MDHEN and CDR2 SYDVKM. Trimming pared 6 bases from V and 4 bases from J, leaving 15 bases between. The CDR3 DNA reads as TGTGCCAGCAGCCATACAAGACGTGGCACTGAAGCTTTCTTT. Protein product: CASSHTRRGTEAFF.

CDR3 amino acids: CASSTGPDTQYF. CDR3 DNA sequence: TGTGCCAGTAGTACCGGTCCAGATACGCAGTATTTT. The chain recombines TRBV19 with TRBJ2-3; D gene uncertain. This CDR3 comprises 12 residues. CDR1 is LNHDA, CDR2 SQIVND, per germline (reference sequence). The V end lost 4 bases, the J end lost 4 bases, and 6 bases lay between the germline ends. Based on the CDR3 plus reference TRBV19 and TRBJ2-3, the full variable domain is DGGITQSPKYLFRKEGQNVTLSCEQNLNHDAMYWYRQDPGQGLRLIYYSQIVNDFQKGDIAEGYSVSREKKESFPLTVTSAQKNPTAFYLCASSTGPDTQYFGPGTRLTVL.

The rearrangement joins TRBV5-5 to TRBJ2-7; D is tentatively TRBD1 or TRBD2 (5 bases each). CDR1 and CDR2 (germline): SGHKS, YYEKEE (reference sequence). The CDR3 runs to 18 residues. V lost 4 bases to trimming and J lost 7 bases, with 30 bases between them. CDR3 bases: TGTGCCAGCAGCCGTGGCACCCCTAACGGGAATCTTAGGGGAGAGCAGTACTTC. Protein: CASSRGTPNGNLRGEQYF.

The chain links TRBV7-8 to TRBJ2-5; perhaps TRBD1 as D (6 bases). The CDR3 is 14 residues long. Germline V CDR1 and CDR2: SGHVS, FQNEAQ. Trimming stripped 5 bases from V and 5 bases from J, with 15 bases between. The CDR3 DNA sequence: TGTGCCAGCAGCCAGCGGACAGCCGGCGAGACCCAGTACTTC. Protein sequence: CASSQRTAGETQYF.

The genes are TRBV11-2 and TRBJ1-4; D gene ambiguous. This CDR3 has 16 amino acids. The ends were cut back, 5 bases at V and 5 bases at J, with 18 bases in the middle. Germline lookup yields CDR1 SGHAT and CDR2 FQNNGV. CDR3 nucleotides: TGTGCCAGCAGCCCTAAGGGTGGCAGTACGAATGAAAAACTGTTTTTT. Translation gives CASSPKGGSTNEKLFF.

This clone turned up a few times. The chain uses TRBV10-2 and TRBJ2-1, with D perhaps TRBD2 (5 bases). The V end was cut by 2 bases, the J end by 6 bases, with 5 bases between. CDR1 and CDR2 from the germline V gene are WSHSY and SAAADI. The CDR3 totals 12 residues. CDR3 protein: CASSETSNEQFF. The CDR3 DNA sequence: TGCGCCAGCAGTGAGACTAGCAATGAGCAGTTCTTC.

The chain recombines TRBV7-9 with TRBJ1-6, with TRBD1 identical over 7 bases. V was clipped by 4 bases and J by 7 bases; unmatched bases: 10. The CDR3 has 16 amino acids. The germline gives CDR1 SEHNR, CDR2 FQNEAQ (reference sequence). CDR3 sequence reads: CASSSSDRALNSPLHF. CDR3 sequence (DNA): TGTGCCAGCAGCTCGAGCGACAGGGCCCTCAATTCACCCCTCCACTTT.